This T cell receptor beta chain came from a study of technical replicates of blood from several donors. Only in-frame clones appear in the TCRdb table, and some are missing; sequencing was by immunoSEQ multiplex PCR. Of more than 80,000 clones listed, more than 90% are singletons. The sequence came from a human donor in good health. The sequenced sample consisted of T cells isolated from PBMCs.

CDR3 residues: CASSGEEGGGLVETQYF. CDR3 bases: TGCGCCAGCAGTGGTGAGGAGGGAGGGGGGCTCGTAGAGACCCAGTACTTC. The rearrangement links TRBV10-2 to TRBJ2-5; a weak D match, TRBD2 (7 bases). The CDR3 length is 17 residues. Germline CDR1 and CDR2: WSHSY and SAAADI. Trimming pared 4 bases from V and 4 bases from J, leaving 22 bases between.